This is a list of T cell receptor beta chains from one sample in a study of CD8+CD57+ T cells in acquired aplastic anemia. TCRdb used MiXCR to reprocess the reads, holding one entry per CDR3 protein. The data contain some 170,000 distinct CDR3 sequences, around 50% of them singletons. The sample consisted of sorted CD4+, CD8+, or CD8+CD57+ T cells (not recorded which) from PBMCs. The receptors come from a human donor with aplastic anemia. CDR3s include the opening cysteine and the closing phenylalanine or tryptophan.

>TRBJ2-3|TRBV5-1
CASSSHETSVTDTQYF
>TRBJ1-3|TRBV11-2
CASSSDYSGNTIYF
>TRBJ1-5|TRBV10-1
CASSESSQPQHF
>TRBJ2-2|TRBV6-5
CASSYSRNIGELFF
>TRBJ1-2|TRBV7-8
CASSLGVRGYTF
>TRBJ1-6|TRBV5-8
CASSLDAQTNSPLHF
>TRBJ1-2|TRBV7-3
CASSEGTGDGYTF
>TRBJ1-1|TRBV2
CASSDWGDSMNTEAFF
>TRBJ2-7|TRBV27
CASSPNAILPSTEQYF
>TRBJ1-3|TRBV19
CASSRPGQGLFQSGNTIYF
>TRBJ2-5|TRBV19
CASRGLGETQYF
>TRBJ1-2|TRBV19
CASSMGILGGRGLGYTF
>TRBJ1-4|TRBV2
CASSEADWDLEKLFF
>TRBJ1-4|TRBV18
CASSRDSNEKLFF
>TRBJ1-3|TRBV12-3/TRBV12-4
CASRYIRGASGNTIYF
>TRBJ1-6|TRBV5-5
CASSLRQGLDSPLHF
>TRBJ2-3|TRBV2
CASSVSEMADTQYF
>TRBJ1-2|TRBV7-2
CASSLAIQGAYYGYTF
>TRBJ2-3|TRBV2
CASSLGTSSTDTQYF
>TRBJ1-5|TRBV9
CASSEQGAGQPQHF
>TRBJ2-7|TRBV7-2
CAGSLAQGGYNEQYF
>TRBJ2-3|TRBV10-3
CAIRDGQGGDTQYF
>TRBJ1-2|TRBV25-1
CAREQGGYGYTF
>TRBJ2-3|TRBV7-3
CVSSSVAGSLADTQYF
>TRBJ2-2|TRBV9
CASSVDSANTGELFF
>TRBJ1-6|TRBV9
CASSVGSDSPLHF
>TRBJ2-1|TRBV6-1
CASSAAAGSSYNEQLF
>TRBJ1-5|TRBV29-1
CSYLQGVGQPQHF